The clone carrying this T cell receptor (beta chain) was detected only once. No antigen is known for it. Before the COVID-19 pandemic, during about 2011-2019, CD4+ T cells were taken from unexposed donors. After approximately 10 days of culture, CD4+ T cells were isolated. This record belongs to a study of CD4 T cells in relation to SARS-CoV-2 and coronaviruses. The V end was cut by 6 bases, the J end by 6 bases, with 15 bases between. CDR3 length: 15 amino acids. Looked up from germline, CDR1 is KGHSH and CDR2 is LQKENI. Clones were read by immunoSEQ multiplex PCR, and TCRdb kept only the in-frame ones, dropping some. The data hold fewer than 20,000 clones, with 82% observed a single time.

The source of this sequence is a human donor in good health. Sequencing input: CD4+ T cells from PBMCs, cultured in vitro. V and J are TRBV18 and TRBJ1-6, with unresolved D. The CDR3 sequence: CASSPGPQVNSPLHF. CDR3 coding DNA: TGTGCCAGCTCTCCCGGGCCGCAGGTTAATTCACCCCTCCACTTT.